This TCR beta chain was identified in a study of identical twins. This clonotype was picked up many times. The antigen is unknown. Study outcomes and limitations: The presence of invariant MAIT and iNKT cells could partly confound analyses of zero-insertion sequences. Excess twin sharing in beta out-of-frame sequences was weaker.

The trim removed 1 base at V and 2 bases at J, leaving 11 bases unmatched. Germline V gene sequence: CDR1 SGHRS, CDR2 YFSETQ. The CDR3 loop spans 17 amino acids. TCRdb independently ran MiXCR on the 5' RACE reads; one entry per CDR3 protein. This sample has under 450,000 distinct CDR3 sequences, with roughly 18% found just once. The rearrangement uses TRBV5-1 and TRBJ2-7; 8 positions match TRBD1. The sequence derives from a man aged 50-59 years in good health. The sample consisted of naive T cells sorted from blood. In DNA, the CDR3 is TGCGCCAGCAGCTTGCGGGTGGACAGGGCGACTACCTACGAGCAGTACTTC. Protein sequence: CASSLRVDRATTYEQYF.